The next 10 T cell receptor beta chains were all read from a single sample in a study of cytomegalovirus exposure and HLA in healthy donors. The PCR was carried out with 60 Vbeta primers and 13 Jbeta primers. Here immunoSEQ multiplex PCR was the method, and the copy in TCRdb shows in-frame clones only, minus some. This repertoire shows under 300,000 clones, 80% to 95% found once; its top ten account for approximately 1.5%. The specimen sequenced was PBMCs. These receptors were obtained from a girl aged 2 to 9 in good health and CMV-seronegative.

The rearrangement joins TRBV2 to TRBJ2-2; D is perhaps TRBD1 (6 bases). Trimming took 10 bases from V and 5 from J, leaving 11 bases between them. The CDR3 extends over 12 amino acids. Germline V CDR1 and CDR2: SNHLY, FYNNEI. In DNA form, the CDR3 reads TGTGCCACCAGGACAGTTACCGGGGAGCTGTTTTTT. Amino acid sequence: CATRTVTGELFF. Full variable domain (missing parts from reference TRBV2 and TRBJ2-2): EPEVTQTPSHQVTQMGQEVILRCVPISNHLYFYWYRQILGQKVEFLVSFYNNEISEKSEIFDDQFSVERPDGSNFTLKIRSTKLEDSAMYFCATRTVTGELFFGEGSRLTVL.

This chain joins TRBV15 and TRBJ1-6; 9 bases line up with TRBD1. CDR1 is LNHNV, CDR2 YYDKDF, per germline (reference sequence). The CDR3 sequence is 15 residues long. V was pared by 8 bases and J by 8 bases, with 10 bases of the junction left unmatched. The CDR3 reads CATARDRVRDSPLHF. The CDR3 coding sequence is TGTGCCACCGCCCGGGACAGGGTTAGGGATTCACCCCTCCACTTT.

The chain is built from TRBV6-5 and TRBJ2-5; 8 bases fit TRBD1. The better agreement between TRBJ2-7 and the DNA end casts doubt on the J call. The CDR3 has 12 amino acids. Per germline, CDR1 MNHEY and CDR2 SVGAGI. Here the CDR3 reads CASWDRPYEQYF. The CDR3 DNA follows: TGTGCCAGCTGGGACAGGCCCTACGAGCAGTACTTC.

The gene calls are TRBV27 and TRBJ2-3; 13 bases are shared with TRBD2. Germline V gene lookup returns CDR1 MNHEY and CDR2 SMNVEV (reference sequence). The CDR3 runs 17 residues. V was clipped by 2 bases and J by 5 bases; unmatched bases: 7. The CDR3 sequence is CASSLRGLAGEVDTQYF. The CDR3 bases are TGTGCCAGCAGTTTACGCGGACTAGCGGGGGAGGTAGATACGCAGTATTTT.

V usage is TRBV5-4 and J usage is TRBJ1-2, with 7 bases fitting TRBD1. The CDR3 is made up of 15 amino acids. Germline CDR1 reads SGHNT; CDR2 reads YYREEE (reference sequence). The J segment lost 4 bases and the V segment lost 4 bases, leaving 10 bases of the junction unmatched. CDR3 amino acids: CASSNPQGRAYGYTF. The CDR3 nucleotides are TGTGCCAGCAGCAACCCACAGGGGCGTGCCTATGGCTACACCTTC.

The chain joins TRBV20-1 to TRBJ2-1; D is ambiguous. Trimming left V 6 bases short and J 9 bases short, with 12 bases between. This CDR3 region has 11 residues. Germline V gene sequence: CDR1 DFQATT, CDR2 SNEGSKA (reference sequence). CDR3 region: CSARKSVEQFF. CDR3 sequence (DNA): TGCAGTGCGAGAAAGTCGGTTGAGCAGTTCTTC.

CDR3 DNA: TGCGCCAGCAGCTTGGCGGGTAGTGACACCGGGGAGCTGTTTTTT. Amino acids: CASSLAGSDTGELFF. The rearrangement links TRBV5-1 to TRBJ2-2; D is unresolved. The CDR3 is 15 amino acids. Germline V gives CDR1 SGHRS, CDR2 YFSETQ. The ends were cut back, 0 bases at V and 3 bases at J, with 9 bases in the middle.

The V and J genes are TRBV6-1 and TRBJ2-7; 8 bases are shared with TRBD1. This CDR3 has 15 residues. Germline V lookup: CDR1 MNHNS, CDR2 SASEGT. J was trimmed by 2 bases and V by 8 bases; bases with no gene match: 11. DNA of the CDR3: TGTGCCAGCGATCCGTCTTACAGGGGGACCTACGAGCAGTACTTC. Its protein is CASDPSYRGTYEQYF.

The gene calls are TRBV2 and TRBJ2-7; D remains ambiguous. The V end lost 1 base, the J end lost 3 bases, and 7 bases lay between the germline ends. Germline V gene sequence: CDR1 SNHLY, CDR2 FYNNEI. There are 13 residues in the CDR3. CDR3 amino acids: CASSEVLLYEQYF. In DNA, the CDR3 is TGTGCCAGCAGTGAAGTCCTCCTCTACGAGCAGTACTTC. Variable domain in full (rest from reference TRBV2 and TRBJ2-7): EPEVTQTPSHQVTQMGQEVILRCVPISNHLYFYWYRQILGQKVEFLVSFYNNEISEKSEIFDDQFSVERPDGSNFTLKIRSTKLEDSAMYFCASSEVLLYEQYFGPGTRLTVT.

The rearrangement uses TRBV6-6 and TRBJ2-7; the match to TRBD2 covers 9 bases. Germline V CDR1 and CDR2: MNHNY, SVGAGI (reference sequence). CDR3 length: 15 amino acids. V was pared by 0 bases and J by 6 bases, with 6 bases of the junction left unmatched. The CDR3 is CASSYSGAGGREQYF. The CDR3, as DNA: TGTGCCAGCAGTTACTCAGGCGCGGGAGGGCGCGAGCAGTACTTC.